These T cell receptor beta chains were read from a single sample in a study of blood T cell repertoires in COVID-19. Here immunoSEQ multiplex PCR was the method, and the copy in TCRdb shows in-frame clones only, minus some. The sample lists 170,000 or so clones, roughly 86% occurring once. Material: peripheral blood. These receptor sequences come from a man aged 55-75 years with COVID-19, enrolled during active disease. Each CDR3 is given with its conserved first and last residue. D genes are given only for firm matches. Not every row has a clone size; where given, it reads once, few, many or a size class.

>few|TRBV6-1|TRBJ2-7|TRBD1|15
CASSDSGQGRIQQYF
TGTGCCAGCAGTGATTCAGGACAGGGCCGGATCCAGCAGTACTTC
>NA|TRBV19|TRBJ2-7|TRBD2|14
CASGLAGGPYEQYF
TGTGCCAGTGGCCTAGCGGGAGGGCCTTACGAGCAGTACTTC
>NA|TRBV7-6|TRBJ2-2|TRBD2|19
CASSLGALAAPGRTGELFF
TGTGCCAGCAGCTTAGGTGCACTAGCGGCACCAGGGAGAACCGGGGAGCTGTTTTTT
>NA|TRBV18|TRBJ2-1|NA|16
CASSPRRPSSYNEQFF
TGTGCCAGCTCACCTAGGAGACCCAGCTCCTACAATGAGCAGTTCTTC
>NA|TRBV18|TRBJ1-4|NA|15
CASSPRQEFNEKLFF
TGTGCCAGCTCACCACGGCAGGAATTTAATGAAAAACTGTTTTTT
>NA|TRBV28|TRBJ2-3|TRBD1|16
CASSLEGTGYQYTQYF
TGTGCCAGCAGTTTAGAGGGGACAGGGTATCAGTATACGCAGTATTTT
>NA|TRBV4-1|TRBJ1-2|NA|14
CASSLDRPDYGYTF
TGCGCCAGCAGCCTCGACAGGCCCGACTATGGCTACACCTTC
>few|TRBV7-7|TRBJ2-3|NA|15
CASSLVPGITDTQYF
TGTGCTAGCAGCTTAGTTCCGGGGATCACAGATACGCAGTATTTT
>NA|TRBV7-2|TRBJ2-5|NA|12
CASSSYQETQYF
TGTGCCAGCAGCTCGTACCAAGAGACCCAGTACTTC
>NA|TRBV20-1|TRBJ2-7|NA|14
CSASVGRGNGEQYF
TGCAGTGCTAGTGTTGGCCGGGGGAATGGGGAGCAGTACTTC
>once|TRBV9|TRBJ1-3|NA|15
CASSVVDSGGNTIYF
TGTGCCAGCAGCGTGGTTGACAGTGGTGGAAACACCATATATTTT
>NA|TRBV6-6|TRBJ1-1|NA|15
CASSFGRGLRTEAFF
TGTGCCAGCAGTTTCGGGAGGGGGTTGAGGACTGAAGCTTTCTTT
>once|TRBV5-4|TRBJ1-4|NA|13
CASSEHFREKLFF
TGTGCCAGCAGCGAGCATTTCCGGGAAAAACTGTTTTTT
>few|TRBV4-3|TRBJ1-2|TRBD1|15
CASSQEDRGQRGYTF
TGCGCCAGCAGCCAAGAGGACAGGGGGCAACGTGGCTACACCTTC
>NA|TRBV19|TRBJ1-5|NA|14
CASSDGGGNQPQHF
TGTGCCAGTAGTGACGGGGGAGGCAATCAGCCCCAGCATTTT
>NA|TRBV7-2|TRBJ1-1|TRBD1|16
CASTNPLGQGNTEAFF
TGTGCCAGCACTAACCCCCTGGGACAGGGGAACACTGAAGCTTTCTTT
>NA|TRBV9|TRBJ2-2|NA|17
CASSARLIGTNTGELFF
TGTGCCAGCAGCGCTAGATTAATAGGAACGAACACCGGGGAGCTGTTTTTT
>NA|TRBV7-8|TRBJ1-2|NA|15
CASSLNQGPSYGYTF
TGTGCCAGCAGCTTAAATCAGGGGCCTTCTTATGGCTACACCTTC
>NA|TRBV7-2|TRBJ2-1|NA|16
CASSRPFAGAPNEQFF
TGTGCCAGCAGCCGCCCTTTCGCGGGGGCTCCCAATGAGCAGTTCTTC
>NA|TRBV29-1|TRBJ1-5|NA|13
CSVQGGARQPQHF
TGCAGCGTCCAGGGAGGGGCGCGACAGCCCCAGCATTTT
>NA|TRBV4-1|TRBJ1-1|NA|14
CASSQEFGVNEAFF
TGCGCCAGCAGCCAAGAGTTCGGGGTGAATGAAGCTTTCTTT
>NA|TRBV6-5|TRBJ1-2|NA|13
CASTLGLGYGYTF
TGTGCCAGCACCCTCGGACTGGGATATGGCTACACCTTC
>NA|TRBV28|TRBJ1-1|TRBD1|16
CASSPSGQGPNTEAFF
TGTGCCAGCAGTCCCTCCGGACAGGGCCCGAACACTGAAGCTTTCTTT
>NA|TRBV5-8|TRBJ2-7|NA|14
CASTNLGQNYEQYF
TGTGCCAGCACCAACTTAGGACAGAACTACGAGCAGTACTTC
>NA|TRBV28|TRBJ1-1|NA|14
CASKFGGLETEAFF
TGTGCCAGTAAGTTCGGAGGGTTAGAGACTGAAGCTTTCTTT
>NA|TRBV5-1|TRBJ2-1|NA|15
CASSRTGEEYNEQFF
TGCGCCAGCAGCCGAACAGGGGAGGAGTACAATGAGCAGTTCTTC
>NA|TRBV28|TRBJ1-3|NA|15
CASRTDSISGNTIYF
TGTGCCAGCCGTACTGACAGCATCTCTGGAAACACCATATATTTT
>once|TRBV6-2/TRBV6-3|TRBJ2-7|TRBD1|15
CASSSAGTGTYEQYF
TGTGCCAGCAGTTCCGCCGGGACAGGAACCTACGAGCAGTACTTC
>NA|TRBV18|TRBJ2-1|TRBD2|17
CASSPPNKRGIYNEQFF
TGTGCCAGCTCACCACCCAATAAGCGGGGGATATACAATGAGCAGTTCTTC
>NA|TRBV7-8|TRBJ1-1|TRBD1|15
CASSRDRIENTEAFF
TGTGCCAGCAGCCGGGACAGAATAGAGAACACTGAAGCTTTCTTT
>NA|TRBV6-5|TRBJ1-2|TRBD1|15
CASRGTGDANYGYTF
TGTGCCAGCAGGGGGACAGGCGATGCTAACTATGGCTACACCTTC
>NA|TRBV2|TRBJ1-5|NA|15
CASSPQNLGNQPQHF
TGTGCCAGCAGTCCCCAGAACCTCGGGAATCAGCCCCAGCATTTT
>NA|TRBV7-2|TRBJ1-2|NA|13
CASSLGIGRGYTF
TGTGCCAGCAGCTTAGGGATTGGCAGGGGCTACACCTTC
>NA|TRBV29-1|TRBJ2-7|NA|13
CSVRDRSGYEQYF
TGCAGCGTCCGAGACAGGAGTGGCTACGAGCAGTACTTC
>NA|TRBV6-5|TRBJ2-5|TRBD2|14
CASSKLAGEETQYF
TGTGCCAGCAGTAAACTAGCGGGGGAAGAGACCCAGTACTTC
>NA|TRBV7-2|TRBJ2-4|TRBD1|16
CASSLIGTGAKNIQYF
TGTGCCAGCAGCTTAATCGGGACAGGAGCCAAAAACATTCAGTACTTC
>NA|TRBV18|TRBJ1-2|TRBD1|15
CASSSDRMNNYGYTF
TGTGCCAGCTCTTCGGACAGGATGAATAACTATGGCTACACCTTC
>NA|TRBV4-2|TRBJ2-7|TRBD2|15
CASSQTSGALGEQYF
TGTGCCAGCAGCCAGACTAGCGGGGCCCTCGGCGAGCAGTACTTC
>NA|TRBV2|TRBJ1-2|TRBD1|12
CASTGTVAGYTF
TGTGCCAGCACCGGGACAGTCGCGGGCTACACCTTC
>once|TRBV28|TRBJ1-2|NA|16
CASSPSYWPGNYGYTF
TGTGCCAGCAGTCCCTCTTATTGGCCAGGAAACTATGGCTACACCTTC
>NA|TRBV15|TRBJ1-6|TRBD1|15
CATSRGQGRESPLHF
TGTGCCACCAGCAGGGGACAGGGACGCGAGTCACCCCTCCACTTT
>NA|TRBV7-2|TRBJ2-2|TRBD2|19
CASRQNYLSGGDITGELFF
TGTGCCAGCAGACAGAACTACCTTAGCGGGGGCGATATCACCGGGGAGCTGTTTTTT
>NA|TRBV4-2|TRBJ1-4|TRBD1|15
CASSETGTGLEKLFF
TGTGCCAGCAGCGAAACCGGGACAGGACTCGAAAAACTGTTTTTT
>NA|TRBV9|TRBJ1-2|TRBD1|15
CASSARQGQNYGYTF
TGTGCCAGCAGCGCAAGACAGGGACAGAACTATGGCTACACCTTC
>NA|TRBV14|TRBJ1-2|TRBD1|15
CASSQEGQDYYGYTF
TGTGCCAGCAGCCAAGAAGGACAGGATTACTATGGCTACACCTTC
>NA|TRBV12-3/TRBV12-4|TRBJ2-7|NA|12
CASSLSIYEQYF
TGTGCCAGCAGTTTGTCAATTTACGAGCAGTACTTC
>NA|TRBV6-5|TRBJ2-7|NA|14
CASTEGRNPYEQYF
TGTGCCAGCACCGAAGGCAGGAATCCCTACGAGCAGTACTTC